The 24 T cell receptor beta chains below all came from one sample that was sequenced in a study of T cell responses to AZD1222 COVID-19 vaccine. Sequencing used immunoSEQ multiplex PCR; TCRdb keeps in-frame clones, though not all of them. The sample holds 75,000 or so clones, approximately 90% seen once. Sequences were derived from peripheral blood, sampled 28 days after the second AZD1222 dose. Receptor source: an adult who received the AZD1222 COVID-19 vaccine.

The chain employs TRBV30 and TRBJ2-3; D call uncertain. The CDR3 extends over 12 amino acids. V lost 3 bases and J 1 base, leaving 5 bases between the germline ends. Germline loops: CDR1 GTSNPN, CDR2 SVGIG (reference sequence). Here the CDR3 reads CAWSHGTDTQYF. In nucleotides, the CDR3 is TGTGCCTGGAGCCATGGCACAGATACGCAGTATTTT.

This clone was counted a single time. The DNA of the CDR3 is TGTGCCAGCAGTATACATGGGCCCTACGAGCAGTACTTC. Its protein product is CASSIHGPYEQYF. The rearrangement links TRBV2 to TRBJ2-7; no firm D call. The germline V gene encodes CDR1 SNHLY and CDR2 FYNNEI. This CDR3 is 13 amino acids long. Trimming stripped 5 bases from V and 2 bases from J, with 10 bases between.

The V call is TRBV7-8, the J call TRBJ2-7; no clear D. V lost 8 bases and J 2 bases, leaving 4 bases between the germline ends. The length of the CDR3 is 10 residues. Per the germline V gene, CDR1 is SGHVS and CDR2 is FQNEAQ. The CDR3 sequence is CASGTYEQYF. In DNA, the CDR3 is TGTGCCAGCGGGACCTACGAGCAGTACTTC.

The rearrangement uses TRBV7-2 and TRBJ2-7; 8 positions match TRBD2. J lost 6 bases, V lost 5 bases, and 15 bases had no gene match. There are 16 residues in the CDR3. Looked up from germline, CDR1 is SGHTA and CDR2 is FQGNSA. CDR3 loop: CASSLLWPGGPTEQYF. In DNA, the CDR3 is TGTGCCAGCAGCCTCCTTTGGCCGGGAGGGCCGACCGAGCAGTACTTC. The complete variable domain, with remaining parts taken from reference TRBV7-2 and TRBJ2-7, reads GAGVSQSPSNKVTEKGKDVELRCDPISGHTALYWYRQSLGQGLEFLIYFQGNSAPDKSGLPSDRFSAERTGGSVSTLTIQRTQQEDSAVYLCASSLLWPGGPTEQYFGPGTRLTVT.

The chain carries TRBV14 and TRBJ2-5; D remains ambiguous. The V end was cut by 0 bases, the J end by 2 bases, with 7 bases between. The CDR3 has 14 residues. Germline V gene data show CDR1 as SGHDN and CDR2 as FVKESK. CDR3 sequence (DNA): TGTGCCAGCAGCCAAGAACCAGGTCAAGAGACCCAGTACTTC. Translating it yields CASSQEPGQETQYF.

The J gene is TRBJ1-3, the V gene TRBV19; D is perhaps TRBD1 (6 bases). CDR3 length equals 16 residues. The germline CDR1 and CDR2 sequences are LNHDA and SQIVND (reference sequence). The V gene lost 5 bases and the J gene lost 3 bases, with 17 bases spanning the gap. DNA of the CDR3: TGTGCCAGTAGTTCCATGGACAGCTTTTATGGAAACACCATATATTTT. Its translation: CASSSMDSFYGNTIYF.

V and J are TRBV11-2 and TRBJ2-1; 7 positions agree with TRBD2. The CDR3 is made up of 18 amino acids. Trimming cost V 2 bases and J 8 bases; bases outside gene matches: 18. The germline gives CDR1 SGHAT, CDR2 FQNNGV. CDR3 sequence: CASSLSLSRGRGIYEQFF. For the CDR3, the DNA is TGTGCCAGCAGCTTATCCCTTAGCCGTGGGAGGGGTATCTATGAGCAGTTCTTC.

The DNA for the CDR3 is TGTGCCAGTAGTTATCAGGGGGCGCGAACTGAAGCTTTCTTT. Protein product: CASSYQGARTEAFF. The genes are TRBV19 and TRBJ1-1; 8 positions match TRBD1. The germline CDR1 and CDR2 sequences are LNHDA and SQIVND (reference sequence). With 5 bases clipped from V and 5 bases from J, the junction kept 7 bases outside the gene matches. CDR3 length: 14 amino acids.

The chain carries TRBV5-4 and TRBJ1-2; a possible D gene is TRBD1 (5 bases). This CDR3 comprises 15 residues. V lost 4 bases and J lost 0, with 13 bases in between. Germline V gene lookup returns CDR1 SGHNT and CDR2 YYREEE (reference sequence). The CDR3, as DNA: TGTGCCAGCAGCGGGGACCCTCTGACTAACTATGGCTACACCTTC. It translates to CASSGDPLTNYGYTF.

The J gene is TRBJ2-7, the V gene TRBV11-1, with 8 bases identical to TRBD2. The germline V gene encodes CDR1 SGHAT and CDR2 FQDESV (reference sequence). CDR3 size: 15 residues. The ends lost 2 bases at V and 0 bases at J; junction bases unmatched: 3. This CDR3 reads CASSLYSGASYEQYF. The DNA for the CDR3 is TGTGCCAGCAGCTTATATAGCGGGGCCTCCTACGAGCAGTACTTC.

The chain uses TRBV2 and TRBJ2-7, with 8 positions matching TRBD2. With V trimmed by 4 bases and J by 6 bases, 8 bases remained unmatched. The germline gives CDR1 SNHLY, CDR2 FYNNEI. The CDR3 consists of 14 residues. Written as DNA, the CDR3 is TGTGCCAGCAGTGGGGTGAGCGGGAGTGCCGAGCAGTACTTC. Its protein is CASSGVSGSAEQYF.

This chain joins TRBV10-3 and TRBJ1-5; TRBD1 agrees at 7 bases. With V trimmed by 3 bases and J by 6 bases, 11 bases remained unmatched. The CDR3 has 16 residues. The germline V gene has CDR1 ENHRY and CDR2 SYGVKD. CDR3 bases: TGTGCCATCAGTGATGATGGTCGACAGGGTAGTCAGCCCCAGCATTTT. This translates into CAISDDGRQGSQPQHF.

This clone was seen more than once but under ten times. The gene calls are TRBV10-3 and TRBJ2-1; 9 bases match TRBD2. The junction had 5 bases not matched to a gene; V was cut back by 4 bases and J by 7 bases. CDR1 and CDR2 from the germline V gene are ENHRY and SYGVKD. The CDR3 runs to 14 residues. The CDR3 is CAISVSSGMNEQFF. The CDR3 DNA reads as TGTGCCATCAGTGTGTCTAGCGGGATGAATGAGCAGTTCTTC.

This chain joins TRBV13 and TRBJ2-3, with 11 bases lining up with TRBD2. This CDR3 region has 16 residues. V was clipped by 5 bases and J by 2 bases; unmatched bases: 6. Germline-derived CDR1 and CDR2 are PRHDT and FYEKMQ (reference sequence). The CDR3 bases are TGTGCCAGCAGCGGAACTAGCGGGAGTCCCACAGATACGCAGTATTTT. It encodes CASSGTSGSPTDTQYF. Full variable domain (missing parts from reference TRBV13 and TRBJ2-3): AAGVIQSPRHLIKEKRETATLKCYPIPRHDTVYWYQQGPGQDPQFLISFYEKMQSDKGSIPDRFSAQQFSDYHSELNMSSLELGDSALYFCASSGTSGSPTDTQYFGPGTRLTVL.

This clone was seen only once. In DNA form, the CDR3 reads TGTGCCAGCAGTTACTCAGGTAGCGCAACCTACGAGCAGTACTTC. Encoded protein: CASSYSGSATYEQYF. This chain uses TRBV6-5 with TRBJ2-7, with TRBD2 as a possible D gene (5 bases). CDR3 length equals 15 residues. Deletions cut 0 bases from V and 2 bases from J, with 11 bases between. Germline V gene sequence: CDR1 MNHEY, CDR2 SVGAGI.

The gene calls are TRBV29-1 and TRBJ2-7, with D uncertain. The CDR3 spans 13 residues. The V end was cut by 2 bases, the J end by 2 bases, with 10 bases between. Germline CDR1 reads SQVTM; CDR2 reads ANQGSEA. The CDR3 here is CSVELATTYEQYF. As DNA, the CDR3 is TGCAGCGTTGAATTGGCGACGACCTACGAGCAGTACTTC.

The chain uses TRBV28 and TRBJ1-1, with 8 bases identical to TRBD1. The CDR3 is 15 residues long. Per germline, CDR1 MDHEN and CDR2 SYDVKM. The trim removed 4 bases at V and 11 bases at J, leaving 15 bases unmatched. CDR3 nucleotides: TGTGCCAGCAGTTCCGGACAGGGTCCCCTTTTTGGTGCTTTCTTT. Protein sequence: CASSSGQGPLFGAFF.

The gene calls are TRBV6-6 and TRBJ2-2; possibly TRBD2 for D (6 bases). The germline V gene encodes CDR1 MNHNY and CDR2 SVGAGI (reference sequence). V lost 6 bases to trimming and J lost 3 bases, with 14 bases between them. This CDR3 is built from 15 residues. In DNA form, the CDR3 reads TGTGCCAGCAGACCCTATTTAGCGGACACCGGGGAGCTGTTTTTT. Translation: CASRPYLADTGELFF.

This clone occurred a few times. This chain links TRBV11-1 with TRBJ2-7; 8 positions agree with TRBD1. The CDR3 contains 14 residues. V was pared by 5 bases and J by 3 bases, with 6 bases of the junction left unmatched. Germline CDR1 SGHAT, CDR2 FQDESV (reference sequence). As DNA, the CDR3 is TGTGCCAGCAGCAGGACAGGGTTGAGCTACGAGCAGTACTTC. As protein: CASSRTGLSYEQYF.

The chain is built from TRBV6-5 and TRBJ2-2; D possibly corresponds to TRBD2 (6 bases). The V end lost 4 bases, the J end lost 7 bases, and 10 bases lay between the germline ends. Germline V gene sequence: CDR1 MNHEY, CDR2 SVGAGI. This CDR3 is 13 amino acids long. Here the CDR3 reads CASSLRGGGELFF. CDR3 DNA: TGTGCCAGCAGTTTGCGGGGAGGCGGGGAGCTGTTTTTT.

The chain joins TRBV27 to TRBJ2-1, with 9 positions matching TRBD1. Per germline, CDR1 MNHEY and CDR2 SMNVEV (reference sequence). The CDR3 contains 14 residues. V lost 7 bases and J lost 4; bases outside the gene matches: 5. The CDR3 is CASTRDRAYNEQFF. The CDR3, as DNA: TGTGCCAGCACCCGGGACAGGGCATACAATGAGCAGTTCTTC.

This chain connects TRBV28 to TRBJ2-4; tentatively, D is TRBD2 (7 bases). This CDR3 has 15 amino acids. Trimming stripped 2 bases from V and 9 bases from J, with 17 bases between. Germline V gene lookup returns CDR1 MDHEN and CDR2 SYDVKM. The DNA of the CDR3 is TGTGCCAGCAGTTTAGGGGGCGGGGGAGCGGGCATTCAGTACTTC. Translated, it gives CASSLGGGGAGIQYF.

The chain links TRBV28 to TRBJ1-5; 7 bases are a match to TRBD1. Germline CDR1 reads MDHEN; CDR2 reads SYDVKM. The CDR3 covers 14 residues. V was clipped by 4 bases and J by 0 bases; unmatched bases: 0. The CDR3 DNA reads TGTGCCAGCAGTTGGGACAGTAGCAATCAGCCCCAGCATTTT. It encodes CASSWDSSNQPQHF.

The table lists this clone with a count of one. The chain carries TRBV7-3 and TRBJ2-5; unclear D gene. Germline loops: CDR1 SGHTA, CDR2 FQGTGA. The V and J ends lost 4 bases and 1 base respectively, with 13 bases between them. The CDR3 totals 15 residues. CDR3: CASSSFGLTQETQYF. Written as DNA, the CDR3 is TGTGCCAGCAGCTCCTTCGGCCTTACCCAAGAGACCCAGTACTTC.